These 29 T cell receptor beta chains originate from one sample sequenced in a study of human T cells and chemical hapten exposure. Regarding time point: pre-sensitization, week 0. Stated treatment: therapeutic diphenylcyclopropenone sensitization with weekly scalp DPC. TCRdb reanalysed the RACE reads using MiXCR and keeps one entry per CDR3 protein. The sample has 250,000 or so distinct CDR3 sequences, almost 8% seen once. This sample comprised whole blood, obtained in connection with sensitization to the hapten diphenylcyclopropenone (DPC). All receptors come from a man aged 18-30 years with alopecia areata. Some clones in this sample may be carry-over from other donors' samples.

This clonotype was counted at least ten times. The J gene is TRBJ2-5, the V gene TRBV6-5, with D hard to call. V was clipped by 0 bases and J by 3 bases, with 8 bases between them. CDR3 length equals 14 residues. The germline gives CDR1 MNHEY, CDR2 SVGAGI. CDR3 sequence reads: CASSYSSGEETQYF. CDR3 DNA sequence: TGTGCCAGCAGTTACTCGTCAGGAGAAGAGACCCAGTACTTC.

This clonotype occurred many times. The chain is built from TRBV28 and TRBJ1-1; no definite D call. Germline CDR1 reads MDHEN; CDR2 reads SYDVKM. The CDR3 loop spans 15 amino acids. V lost 5 bases, J lost 5 bases, and 18 bases lay in between. CDR3 loop: CASSVLLSLKTEAFF. In DNA form, the CDR3 reads TGTGCCAGCAGTGTACTTTTGAGCCTCAAAACTGAAGCTTTCTTT. Filled out from reference TRBV28 and TRBJ1-1, the complete variable domain reads DVKVTQSSRYLVKRTGEKVFLECVQDMDHENMFWYRQDPGLGLRLIYFSYDVKMKEKGDIPEGYSVSREKKERFSLILESASTNQTSMYLCASSVLLSLKTEAFFGQGTRLTVV.

This clonotype was counted only a few times. The gene calls are TRBV12-3 or TRBV12-4 and TRBJ1-4, with D possibly being TRBD1 (6 bases). V lost 7 bases and J lost 0, with 12 bases in between. This CDR3 comprises 15 residues. CDR3: CASTQGPATNEKLFF. The CDR3 DNA reads as TGTGCCAGCACACAGGGACCCGCAACTAATGAAAAACTGTTTTTT.

Here the CDR3 reads CASSPRPTSGTSTDTQYF. CDR3 coding DNA: TGTGCCAGCAGCCCGCGCCCGACTAGCGGGACTAGCACAGATACGCAGTATTTT. V and J are TRBV4-2 and TRBJ2-3; 11 bases line up with TRBD2. From germline, CDR1 is LGHNA and CDR2 YNFKEQ. This CDR3 spans 18 amino acids. Trimming removed 4 bases from V and 0 bases from J; junction bases left unmatched: 9.

The chain uses TRBV7-2 and TRBJ1-1, with D perhaps TRBD1 (5 bases). Germline CDR1 and CDR2: SGHTA and FQGNSA. V lost 2 bases and J 2 bases, leaving 9 bases between the germline ends. The CDR3 has 14 residues. The CDR3 sequence is CASSLWRGNTEAFF. The CDR3 DNA reads TGTGCCAGCAGCTTATGGAGGGGTAACACTGAAGCTTTCTTT. The full variable domain, with the rest looked up from reference TRBV7-2 and TRBJ1-1, is GAGVSQSPSNKVTEKGKDVELRCDPISGHTALYWYRQSLGQGLEFLIYFQGNSAPDKSGLPSDRFSAERTGGSVSTLTIQRTQQEDSAVYLCASSLWRGNTEAFFGQGTRLTVV.

The chain links TRBV28 to TRBJ2-5; the D gene could be TRBD1 or TRBD2 (5 bases each). The CDR3 is 12 residues long. V lost 3 bases to trimming and J lost 9 bases, with 11 bases between them. The V gene's germline CDR1 is MDHEN and CDR2 SYDVKM. CDR3 nucleotide sequence: TGTGCCAGCAGTTTCAGGGTGAGGGCCCAGTACTTC. The encoded protein is CASSFRVRAQYF.

This clonotype has more than one count but fewer than ten. The rearrangement uses TRBV7-3 and TRBJ2-3; no clear D. With 2 bases removed from V and 6 bases from J, the gap between germline ends came to 12 bases. Germline V gene data show CDR1 as SGHTA and CDR2 as FQGTGA. The CDR3 extends over 14 amino acids. The CDR3 region has the DNA TGTGCCAGCAGCTTAGGTTATGGACCCGATACGCAGTATTTT. This encodes CASSLGYGPDTQYF.

In its sample, this clonotype was seen many times. V is TRBV7-3 and J is TRBJ1-5; D remains unclear. The V gene lost 2 bases and the J gene lost 1 base, with 3 bases spanning the gap. Germline V gives CDR1 SGHTA, CDR2 FQGTGA. The length of the CDR3 is 13 residues. For the CDR3, the DNA is TGTGCCAGCAGCTTATGGAGCAATCAGCCCCAGCATTTT. Amino acids: CASSLWSNQPQHF. Full variable domain (rest looked up from reference TRBV7-3 and TRBJ1-5): GAGVSQTPSNKVTEKGKYVELRCDPISGHTALYWYRQSLGQGPEFLIYFQGTGAADDSGLPNDRFFAVRPEGSVSTLKIQRTERGDSAVYLCASSLWSNQPQHFGDGTRLSIL.

This clonotype has more than one count but fewer than ten. The rearrangement links TRBV7-3 to TRBJ2-5, with D hard to call. Trimming removed 1 base at V and 5 bases at J, with 8 bases between. The V gene's germline CDR1 is SGHTA and CDR2 FQGTGA. This CDR3 has 13 residues. The CDR3 sequence is CASSLSARETQYF. CDR3 nucleotide sequence: TGTGCCAGCAGCTTAAGCGCCCGCGAGACCCAGTACTTC.

V usage is TRBV28 and J usage is TRBJ1-4, with D perhaps TRBD1 (5 bases). This CDR3 is built from 12 residues. The ends were cut back, 4 bases at V and 5 bases at J, with 5 bases in the middle. The germline V gene encodes CDR1 MDHEN and CDR2 SYDVKM. This CDR3 reads CASSWDNEKLFF. The CDR3 nucleotides read TGTGCCAGCAGTTGGGACAATGAAAAACTGTTTTTT. Combining the CDR3 with reference TRBV28 and TRBJ1-4 gives the whole variable domain DVKVTQSSRYLVKRTGEKVFLECVQDMDHENMFWYRQDPGLGLRLIYFSYDVKMKEKGDIPEGYSVSREKKERFSLILESASTNQTSMYLCASSWDNEKLFFGSGTQLSVL.

This clonotype was seen a few times. This CDR3 reads CATSHHGTPEEQFF. As DNA, the CDR3 is TGTGCCACCAGCCACCACGGGACTCCCGAAGAGCAGTTCTTC. The rearrangement links TRBV15 to TRBJ2-1; D is perhaps TRBD2 (6 bases). Deletions cut 5 bases from V and 10 bases from J, with 18 bases between. Germline loops: CDR1 LNHNV, CDR2 YYDKDF (reference sequence). This CDR3 comprises 14 residues.

The CDR3 is CATLRRPGGTNPYNEQFF. For the CDR3, the DNA is TGTGCCACCCTGAGGCGGCCGGGGGGCACGAACCCCTACAATGAGCAGTTCTTC. This chain uses TRBV24-1 with TRBJ2-1; D might be TRBD2 (7 bases). Germline V lookup: CDR1 KGHDR, CDR2 SFDVKD. The CDR3 runs to 18 residues. The V gene lost 9 bases and the J gene lost 2 bases, with 25 bases spanning the gap.

This clonotype was counted ten times or more. This rearrangement joins TRBV9 to TRBJ2-3; possibly TRBD1 for D (6 bases). The CDR3 runs to 16 residues. Germline CDR1 SGDLS, CDR2 YYNGEE. Trimming took 0 bases from V and 2 from J, leaving 13 bases between them. In DNA form, the CDR3 reads TGTGCCAGCAGCGTAGCCGGACAGCCTTCCACAGATACGCAGTATTTT. Its translation is CASSVAGQPSTDTQYF.

This clonotype has only a few counts. The chain couples TRBV6-1 to TRBJ1-5; D uncertain. The CDR3 is 13 residues long. V lost 0 bases, J lost 7 bases, and 7 bases lay in between. CDR1 and CDR2 from the germline V gene are MNHNS and SASEGT. The CDR3 DNA reads TGTGCCAGCAGTGAAGCGCGTCAACAGCCCCAGCATTTT. Translation gives CASSEARQQPQHF.

The genes are TRBV5-5 and TRBJ2-5; D not certain. V lost 4 bases, J lost 0 bases, and 10 bases lay in between. The CDR3 has 14 amino acids. CDR1 is SGHKS and CDR2 is YYEKEE in the germline V gene (reference sequence). CDR3 sequence: CASSQSWHQETQYF. In DNA form, the CDR3 reads TGTGCCAGCAGCCAGTCTTGGCACCAAGAGACCCAGTACTTC. Full variable domain (outside the CDR3, taken from reference TRBV5-5 and TRBJ2-5): DAGVTQSPTHLIKTRGQQVTLRCSPISGHKSVSWYQQVLGQGPQFIFQYYEKEERGRGNFPDRFSARQFPNYSSELNVNALLLGDSALYLCASSQSWHQETQYFGPGTRLLVL.

In its sample, this clonotype was seen a few times. The chain is built from TRBV20-1 and TRBJ2-5, with TRBD2 identical over 12 bases. The CDR3 is made up of 14 amino acids. With 4 bases clipped from V and 7 bases from J, the junction kept 7 bases outside the gene matches. Germline lookup yields CDR1 DFQATT and CDR2 SNEGSKA (reference sequence). Here the CDR3 DNA reads TGCAGTGCTATACTAGCGGGAGGCCTAGGGACCCAGTACTTC. It codes for CSAILAGGLGTQYF.

This clonotype was detected only a few times. The chain is built from TRBV5-6 and TRBJ1-1; the D is unclear. The CDR3 consists of 14 residues. Per germline, CDR1 SGHDT and CDR2 YYEEEE. V was pared by 0 bases and J by 6 bases, with 12 bases between. CDR3 nucleotides: TGTGCCAGCAGCTTGGGCTGGGTGTTGGCTGAAGCTTTCTTT. This sequence encodes CASSLGWVLAEAFF.

This clonotype has just a few counts. The V gene is TRBV29-1, the J gene TRBJ1-1; D remains unclear. The CDR3 runs 13 residues. In germline, CDR1 is SQVTM, CDR2 ANQGSEA. V was pared by 4 bases and J by 9 bases, with 18 bases between. CDR3 amino acids: CSVVLGPPRQAFF. CDR3 coding DNA: TGCAGCGTTGTCCTGGGCCCCCCGCGACAAGCTTTCTTT. The entire variable domain, with the rest obtained from reference TRBV29-1 and TRBJ1-1, is as follows: SAVISQKPSRDICQRGTSLTIQCQVDSQVTMMFWYRQQPGQSLTLIATANQGSEATYESGFVIDKFPISRPNLTFSTLTVSNMSPEDSSIYLCSVVLGPPRQAFFGQGTRLTVV.

V usage is TRBV10-1 and J usage is TRBJ2-7, with 7 bases matching TRBD1. Germline CDR1 is WNHNN and CDR2 is SYGVQD (reference sequence). The CDR3 extends over 14 amino acids. The junction had 7 bases not matched to a gene; V was cut back by 6 bases and J by 2 bases. CDR3 nucleotide sequence: TGCGCCAGCAGCCCGACAGGGCCCGCCTACGAGCAGTACTTC. Protein: CASSPTGPAYEQYF.

V is TRBV4-3 and J is TRBJ2-5, with D possibly matching TRBD2 (5 bases). Trimming pared 5 bases from V and 0 bases from J, leaving 16 bases between. Looked up from germline, CDR1 is LGHNA and CDR2 is YSLEER. This CDR3 comprises 16 residues. CDR3 DNA: TGCGCCAGCAGCGCAATGCTGGGGAGCCACCAAGAGACCCAGTACTTC. Encoded protein: CASSAMLGSHQETQYF.

This clonotype was observed a few times. The genes are TRBV2 and TRBJ2-1; D might be TRBD2 (6 bases). The CDR3 loop spans 14 amino acids. The germline V and J ends were trimmed by 10 bases and 0 bases, with 13 bases remaining between them. Germline loops: CDR1 SNHLY, CDR2 FYNNEI. In nucleotides, the CDR3 is TGTGCCACACACGGGGGTGTCTCCTACAATGAGCAGTTCTTC. Translated: CATHGGVSYNEQFF. Full variable domain (remainder filled in from reference TRBV2 and TRBJ2-1): EPEVTQTPSHQVTQMGQEVILRCVPISNHLYFYWYRQILGQKVEFLVSFYNNEISEKSEIFDDQFSVERPDGSNFTLKIRSTKLEDSAMYFCATHGGVSYNEQFFGPGTRLTVL.

This rearrangement joins TRBV27 to TRBJ2-7, with 8 nucleotides matching TRBD2. V lost 8 bases to trimming and J lost 0 bases; unmatched junction nucleotides: 9. The CDR3 length is 15 residues. Germline V gene data show CDR1 as MNHEY and CDR2 as SMNVEV (reference sequence). The CDR3 region is CASRAGGSSSYEQYF. DNA of the CDR3: TGTGCCAGCCGGGCGGGGGGCAGTAGCTCCTACGAGCAGTACTTC.

V usage is TRBV5-1 and J usage is TRBJ2-7; no definite D call. CDR1 is SGHRS and CDR2 is YFSETQ in the germline V gene. This CDR3 spans 11 amino acids. Trimming took off 2 bases at V and 3 bases at J, with 3 bases between the two ends. In DNA, the CDR3 is TGCGCCAGCAGCTTTAACTACGAGCAGTACGTC. The encoded protein is CASSFNYEQYV.

This clonotype was detected many times. This rearrangement joins TRBV10-3 to TRBJ2-7; D is ambiguous. Trimming cost V 1 base and J 6 bases, with 7 bases left between them. The CDR3 extends over 12 amino acids. Looked up from germline, CDR1 is ENHRY and CDR2 is SYGVKD. The CDR3 sequence: CAISEFGIEQYV. CDR3 in DNA: TGTGCCATCAGTGAGTTCGGAATCGAGCAGTACGTC.

The V gene is TRBV4-3, the J gene TRBJ1-5; 9 positions match TRBD1. V trimming: 2 bases; J trimming: 7 bases; junction bases outside the gene matches: 6. Germline V gene data show CDR1 as LGHNA and CDR2 as YSLEER. The CDR3 contains 15 residues. CDR3 bases: TGCGCCAGCAGCCAACAGACAGGGGGGCGGCAGCCCCAGCATTTT. Its protein is CASSQQTGGRQPQHF.

This clonotype was observed a handful of times. The CDR3 loop reads CSGQNPVGGNEQFF. CDR3 DNA sequence: TGCAGCGGCCAAAATCCAGTTGGTGGCAATGAGCAGTTCTTC. The chain couples TRBV29-1 to TRBJ2-1; D call uncertain. Germline CDR1 SQVTM, CDR2 ANQGSEA. V was cut by 7 bases and J by 6 bases, with 19 bases left in between. This CDR3 is 14 amino acids long.

This clonotype was counted at least ten times. V gene TRBV14 combines with J gene TRBJ1-3; no firm D call. The CDR3 has 14 residues. The V end lost 4 bases, the J end lost 2 bases, and 9 bases lay between the germline ends. CDR1 and CDR2 from the germline V gene are SGHDN and FVKESK. The CDR3 nucleotides are TGTGCCAGCAGCCTGACTTTTGCTGGAAACACCATATATTTT. It specifies CASSLTFAGNTIYF.

Ten or more counts support this clonotype. V is TRBV7-2 and J is TRBJ2-5; D unclear. Germline V lookup: CDR1 SGHTA, CDR2 FQGNSA. This CDR3 is built from 14 residues. V lost 1 base to trimming and J lost 5 bases, with 11 bases between them. In DNA form, the CDR3 reads TGTGCCAGCAGCTTAGTACTCCCCGAGGAGACCCAGTACTTC. The encoded protein is CASSLVLPEETQYF. The full variable domain, in which reference TRBV7-2 and TRBJ2-5 provide the parts outside the CDR3, is GAGVSQSPSNKVTEKGKDVELRCDPISGHTALYWYRQSLGQGLEFLIYFQGNSAPDKSGLPSDRFSAERTGGSVSTLTIQRTQQEDSAVYLCASSLVLPEETQYFGPGTRLLVL.

In this sample, this clonotype turned up a few times. The chain is built from TRBV12-3 or TRBV12-4 and TRBJ2-2; maybe TRBD1 (7 bases). The CDR3 has 15 amino acids. The V end lost 3 bases, the J end lost 4 bases, and 12 bases lay between the germline ends. DNA of the CDR3: TGTGCCAGCAGTTTTAGACAGGGACTCACCGGGGAGCTGTTTTTT. Protein sequence: CASSFRQGLTGELFF.